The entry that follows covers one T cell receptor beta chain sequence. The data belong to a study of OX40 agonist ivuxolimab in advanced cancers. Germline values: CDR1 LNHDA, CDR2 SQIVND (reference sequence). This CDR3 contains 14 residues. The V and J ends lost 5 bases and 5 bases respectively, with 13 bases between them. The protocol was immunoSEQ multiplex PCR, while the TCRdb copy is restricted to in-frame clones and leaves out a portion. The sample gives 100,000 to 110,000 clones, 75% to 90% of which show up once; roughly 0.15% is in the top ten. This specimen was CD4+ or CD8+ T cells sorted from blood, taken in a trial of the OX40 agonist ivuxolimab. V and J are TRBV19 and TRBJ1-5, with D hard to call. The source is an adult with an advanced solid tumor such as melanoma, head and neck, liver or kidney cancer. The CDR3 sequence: CASSHGAPDQPQHF. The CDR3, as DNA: TGTGCCAGTAGTCACGGAGCCCCGGATCAGCCCCAGCATTTT.